This T cell receptor beta chain was captured by sequencing in a study of blood T cell repertoires in COVID-19. Method: immunoSEQ multiplex PCR; TCRdb's copy keeps in-frame clones and lacks some. Of roughly 210,000 clones in the sample, around 86% were seen once. This clone was observed a single time. The sample taken for sequencing was PBMCs or T cells enriched from blood (not recorded which). This clonotype was obtained from a man aged 30-40 years in a cohort exposed to, infected with or recovered from COVID-19 (not recorded which).

The CDR3 nucleotides read TGTGCCAGCAGGGTAGGACAGGGGGCTTCGGGGGAGCTGTTTTTT. Translating it yields CASRVGQGASGELFF. This rearrangement joins TRBV6-6 to TRBJ2-2, with 11 bases matching TRBD1. The CDR3 length is 15 residues. Per germline, CDR1 MNHNY and CDR2 SVGAGI (reference sequence). V was pared by 6 bases and J by 8 bases, with 8 bases of the junction left unmatched.